These 31 T cell receptor beta chains share one sample of origin, sequenced in a study of cytomegalovirus exposure and HLA in healthy donors. PCR used 60 Vbeta primers and 13 Jbeta primers. Repertoires were generated with immunoSEQ multiplex PCR, while TCRdb's copy carries only in-frame clones and drops some. The sample lists 200,000 to 250,000 clones; around 80% were seen once. The sequenced sample was PBMCs. The receptors come from a woman aged 60-75 years in good health and CMV-seropositive.

The chain combines TRBV7-9 with TRBJ1-4, with a tentative D call TRBD1 (5 bases). This CDR3 comprises 14 residues. V dropped 1 base and J dropped 8 bases, with 11 bases sitting between them. Per the germline V gene, CDR1 is SEHNR and CDR2 is FQNEAQ (reference sequence). The CDR3 loop is CASSLGGQGEKLFF. The CDR3 bases are TGTGCCAGCAGCTTAGGGGGCCAGGGAGAAAAACTGTTTTTT.

This chain uses TRBV19 with TRBJ2-7; D is perhaps TRBD2 (6 bases). Deletions cut 6 bases from V and 6 bases from J, with 21 bases between. The CDR3 has 15 residues. Germline CDR1 LNHDA, CDR2 SQIVND (reference sequence). In DNA form, the CDR3 reads TGTGCCAGTAGCCCTGGGGGGTTGGATCTGGTCGAGCAGTACTTC. Encoded protein: CASSPGGLDLVEQYF.

This chain joins TRBV5-6 and TRBJ2-7; 8 nucleotides align to TRBD2. Germline trimming cut 1 base from V and 8 bases from J; bases unmatched to any gene: 5. CDR3 length: 13 residues. Per the germline V gene, CDR1 is SGHDT and CDR2 is YYEEEE. CDR3 loop: CASSLRGGQKQYF. The CDR3 nucleotides read TGTGCCAGCAGCTTGCGGGGGGGCCAAAAGCAGTACTTC.

The chain couples TRBV6-1 to TRBJ2-5; 10 bases are a match to TRBD2. The J call may be in error: the DNA end matches TRBJ2-7 better. From germline, CDR1 is MNHNS and CDR2 SASEGT. CDR3 size: 15 residues. The CDR3 DNA reads TGTGCCAGCAGTGAACCGGGACTAGCGATAGTCGAGCAGTACTTC. Protein sequence: CASSEPGLAIVEQYF.

The genes are TRBV28 and TRBJ2-1; 11 nucleotides line up with TRBD2. V lost 3 bases, J lost 5 bases, and 6 bases stayed unmatched. This CDR3 has 16 amino acids. Germline V gene lookup returns CDR1 MDHEN and CDR2 SYDVKM. DNA of the CDR3: TGTGCCAGCAGTTTTGGAAGACTAGCGGGGAACAATGAGCAGTTCTTC. Encoded protein: CASSFGRLAGNNEQFF.

The CDR3 sequence: CASRTVSNQPQHF. The CDR3 bases are TGTGCCAGCAGGACAGTTAGCAATCAGCCCCAGCATTTT. The V and J genes are TRBV6-5 and TRBJ1-5; D possibly corresponds to TRBD1 (5 bases). The CDR3 covers 13 residues. V lost 6 bases to trimming and J lost 0 bases, with 6 bases between them. From germline, CDR1 is MNHEY and CDR2 SVGAGI.

The V and J genes are TRBV30 and TRBJ2-7; D gene uncertain. The CDR3 has 11 residues. CDR1 GTSNPN and CDR2 SVGIG come from the germline V gene (reference sequence). V was shortened by 3 bases and J by 4 bases, with 7 bases between the two germline ends. The CDR3 bases are TGTGCCTGGAGCGCTAGTTACGAGCAGTACTTC. This encodes CAWSASYEQYF.

The chain uses TRBV21-1 and TRBJ2-1; the table's D call of TRBD1 was not tested on the DNA. TRBV21-1 is flagged as a pseudogene. The CDR3 is 17 residues long. CDR3 DNA: TGTGCCAGCAGCAAAGTCCCGACAGAGTACTCCTACAATGAGCAGTTCTTC. Translation: CASSKVPTEYSYNEQFF.

The table lists this clone with a few counts. The V call is TRBV28, the J call TRBJ1-1; perhaps TRBD1 as D (6 bases). Between the trimmed V and J ends, which lost 3 bases and 5 bases, there was a span of 16 bases. CDR1 is MDHEN and CDR2 is SYDVKM in the germline V gene. The CDR3 runs to 15 residues. The DNA for the CDR3 is TGTGCCAGCAGTTTGGGGGGGGCCTACGGGACTGAAGCTTTCTTT. Translation: CASSLGGAYGTEAFF.

This clone was counted a few times. The chain employs TRBV4-3 and TRBJ1-4; D ambiguous. V gave up 2 bases and J gave up 4 bases, with 14 bases separating them. The CDR3 has 16 amino acids. Germline CDR1 LGHNA, CDR2 YSLEER. The CDR3 loop is CASSQSPGQVNEKLFF. The CDR3 DNA reads TGCGCCAGCAGCCAATCCCCTGGCCAGGTTAATGAAAAACTGTTTTTT.

This clone showed up just a few times. The chain joins TRBV5-4 to TRBJ2-1, with 7 bases aligning to TRBD2. The trim removed 0 bases at V and 7 bases at J, leaving 7 bases unmatched. The germline gives CDR1 SGHNT, CDR2 YYREEE (reference sequence). This CDR3 is 15 amino acids long. CDR3 loop: CASSLGTSEWNEQFF. CDR3 DNA sequence: TGTGCCAGCAGCTTGGGAACTAGCGAGTGGAATGAGCAGTTCTTC. Using reference TRBV5-4 and TRBJ2-1 for the parts outside the CDR3, the full variable domain is ETGVTQSPTHLIKTRGQQVTLRCSSQSGHNTVSWYQQALGQGPQFIFQYYREEENGRGNFPPRFSGLQFPNYSSELNVNALELDDSALYLCASSLGTSEWNEQFFGPGTRLTVL.

This sequence joins TRBV4-1 and TRBJ2-1; 8 bases align to TRBD2. This CDR3 is built from 13 residues. Germline V gene data show CDR1 as MGHRA and CDR2 as YSYEKL. V lost 7 bases and J lost 7; bases outside the gene matches: 6. In DNA form, the CDR3 reads TGCGCCAGCAAGCGGGAGAGGTGGAATGAGCAGTTCTTC. Translating gives CASKRERWNEQFF.

This clone was counted once. The CDR3 coding sequence is TGTGCCAGCAGTGAAGCAGCAGGGCGTCTCAATTCACCCCTCCACTTT. It is translated as CASSEAAGRLNSPLHF. The rearrangement links TRBV6-1 to TRBJ1-6, with D perhaps matching TRBD1 (5 bases). CDR3 size: 16 residues. Deletions cut 0 bases from V and 7 bases from J, with 13 bases between. The germline V gene encodes CDR1 MNHNS and CDR2 SASEGT.

The J gene is TRBJ2-1, the V gene TRBV5-6; 7 bases line up with TRBD1. The V and J ends lost 3 bases and 9 bases, in that order; junction bases with no gene match: 9. The CDR3 totals 14 residues. Germline V lookup: CDR1 SGHDT, CDR2 YYEEEE. CDR3 nucleotide sequence: TGTGCCAGCAGCTGGGGACAGTTGTCAGGTGAGCAGTTCTTC. Translated, it gives CASSWGQLSGEQFF. The variable domain in full, completed from reference TRBV5-6 and TRBJ2-1, reads DAGVTQSPTHLIKTRGQQVTLRCSPKSGHDTVSWYQQALGQGPQFIFQYYEEEERQRGNFPDRFSGHQFPNYSSELNVNALLLGDSALYLCASSWGQLSGEQFFGPGTRLTVL.

CDR3 in DNA: TGTGCCAGCAGTGAACGAACTAGCGGGACCTACGAGCAGTACTTC. This encodes CASSERTSGTYEQYF. The V gene is TRBV2, the J gene TRBJ2-5; 10 bases are a match to TRBD2. The J call is doubtful: the DNA matches TRBJ2-7 better. The CDR3 contains 15 residues. Germline lookup yields CDR1 SNHLY and CDR2 FYNNEI.

Only a few counts were recorded for this clone. The gene calls are TRBV19 and TRBJ2-1; 14 nucleotides line up with TRBD2. This CDR3 has 15 amino acids. V dropped 6 bases and J dropped 6; count of bases not matched to a gene: 4. In germline, CDR1 is LNHDA, CDR2 SQIVND (reference sequence). Written as DNA, the CDR3 is TGTGCCAGTAGACCGACTAGCGGGAGGGTCAATGAGCAGTTCTTC. Encoded protein: CASRPTSGRVNEQFF.

This clone was counted a single time. The chain carries TRBV6-5 and TRBJ2-2; 8 positions match TRBD2. Trimming cost V 0 bases and J 4 bases; bases outside gene matches: 4. The CDR3 extends over 16 amino acids. Germline V gene data show CDR1 as MNHEY and CDR2 as SVGAGI. The CDR3 DNA reads as TGTGCCAGCAGTTACTCTGCGGGGGGACTCACCGGGGAGCTGTTTTTT. Translation gives CASSYSAGGLTGELFF.

The gene calls are TRBV4-2 and TRBJ2-5; possibly TRBD2 for D (6 bases). This CDR3 spans 15 amino acids. CDR1 and CDR2 from the germline V gene are LGHNA and YNFKEQ. Between the trimmed V and J ends, which lost 0 bases and 4 bases, there was a span of 12 bases. The CDR3 DNA reads TGTGCCAGCAGCCAAGAGAACTGGGGAGGAGAGACCCAGTACTTC. As protein: CASSQENWGGETQYF.

The J gene is TRBJ2-5, the V gene TRBV4-2; D is possibly TRBD1 (6 bases). The germline V and J ends were trimmed by 6 bases and 1 base, with 12 bases remaining between them. This CDR3 is 14 amino acids long. Germline loops: CDR1 LGHNA, CDR2 YNFKEQ. The CDR3 loop is CASSGGGAQETQYF. In nucleotides, the CDR3 is TGTGCCAGCAGTGGGGGCGGAGCCCAAGAGACCCAGTACTTC.

This chain uses TRBV7-9 with TRBJ2-1; D gene uncertain. V shed 5 bases and J shed 4 bases, with 21 bases lying between them. This CDR3 region has 17 residues. The germline CDR1 and CDR2 sequences are SEHNR and FQNEAQ (reference sequence). The CDR3 nucleotides are TGTGCCAGCAGCGCCTTGAGTACTCCCCTCGAGTACAATGAGCAGTTCTTC. Amino acids: CASSALSTPLEYNEQFF.

The rearrangement joins TRBV6-5 to TRBJ2-3; TRBD2 matches at 10 bases. CDR3 size: 15 residues. V shed 6 bases, J shed 6 bases, and the junction held 9 bases outside the gene matches. Germline assignment: CDR1 MNHEY and CDR2 SVGAGI. The CDR3 DNA reads as TGTGCCAGCAGCGGAGCGGGAGGGCCATGGGATACGCAGTATTTT. Protein product: CASSGAGGPWDTQYF.

This sequence joins TRBV7-3 and TRBJ2-3; D is unresolved. The CDR3 has 16 residues. The V end was cut by 3 bases, the J end by 6 bases, with 19 bases between. Germline values: CDR1 SGHTA, CDR2 FQGTGA. Written as DNA, the CDR3 is TGTGCCAGCAGCTTCCTCGGTGGTAGCCCCCCGGATACGCAGTATTTT. It codes for CASSFLGGSPPDTQYF.

The table lists this clone with a few counts. The rearrangement links TRBV7-9 to TRBJ2-1, with 14 bases aligning to TRBD2. The CDR3 has 16 amino acids. With 6 bases clipped from V and 6 bases from J, the junction kept 7 bases outside the gene matches. Germline V gene sequence: CDR1 SEHNR, CDR2 FQNEAQ (reference sequence). CDR3 residues: CASRPRLAGGSNEQFF. CDR3 nucleotide sequence: TGTGCCAGCAGACCCAGACTAGCGGGAGGGTCCAATGAGCAGTTCTTC.

This sequence joins TRBV6-6 and TRBJ2-3, with 8 bases that match TRBD1. This CDR3 region has 13 residues. J gave up 3 bases and V 5 bases, and 1 base lay outside the gene matches. CDR1 and CDR2 from the germline V gene are MNHNY and SVGAGI (reference sequence). CDR3 sequence: CASSGQGTDTQYF. In nucleotides, the CDR3 is TGTGCCAGCAGTGGACAGGGAACAGATACGCAGTATTTT.

The chain employs TRBV4-1 and TRBJ1-1, with TRBD1 identical over 9 bases. The CDR3 runs 15 residues. J was trimmed by 5 bases and V by 4 bases; bases with no gene match: 8. Germline assignment: CDR1 MGHRA and CDR2 YSYEKL. CDR3 sequence (DNA): TGCGCCAGCAGCCCTCTGGGACAGGGAAGAACTGAAGCTTTCTTT. Protein: CASSPLGQGRTEAFF.

The chain links TRBV19 to TRBJ2-7, with TRBD2 as a possible D gene (6 bases). The CDR3 is 13 amino acids. Trimming left V 6 bases short and J 0 bases short, with 9 bases between. Germline CDR1 LNHDA, CDR2 SQIVND (reference sequence). The chain's CDR3 is CASRRRDSYEQYF. The CDR3 nucleotides read TGTGCCAGTAGACGGAGGGACTCCTACGAGCAGTACTTC.

The J gene is TRBJ2-1, the V gene TRBV2; TRBD1 aligns across 9 bases. The CDR3 consists of 15 residues. J was trimmed by 6 bases and V by 8 bases; bases with no gene match: 11. The germline CDR1 and CDR2 sequences are SNHLY and FYNNEI. The CDR3 sequence is CASQGGTGPGNEQFF. The CDR3 region has the DNA TGTGCCAGCCAAGGAGGGACAGGGCCTGGCAATGAGCAGTTCTTC. Using reference TRBV2 and TRBJ2-1 for the parts outside the CDR3, the full variable domain is EPEVTQTPSHQVTQMGQEVILRCVPISNHLYFYWYRQILGQKVEFLVSFYNNEISEKSEIFDDQFSVERPDGSNFTLKIRSTKLEDSAMYFCASQGGTGPGNEQFFGPGTRLTVL.

The chain links TRBV18 to TRBJ2-6; 7 bases fit TRBD1. The J segment lost 0 bases and the V segment lost 3 bases, leaving 8 bases of the junction unmatched. In germline, CDR1 is KGHSH, CDR2 LQKENI. This CDR3 region has 18 residues. The CDR3 bases are TGTGCCAGCTCACCTCAGGGCAGGGGGAGCTCTGGGGCCAACGTCCTGACTTTC. Its translation: CASSPQGRGSSGANVLTF.

The V gene is TRBV28, the J gene TRBJ1-2; 8 nucleotides line up with TRBD1. The V segment lost 6 bases and the J segment 3 bases; nucleotides outside the gene matches: 6. The CDR3 runs to 14 residues. Germline V gene lookup returns CDR1 MDHEN and CDR2 SYDVKM. This CDR3 is CASRGQGGDYGYTF. The CDR3 nucleotides read TGTGCCAGCAGAGGACAGGGAGGCGACTATGGCTACACCTTC.

This clone appeared once. The V call is TRBV19, the J call TRBJ2-1; TRBD2 agrees at 8 bases. The CDR3 spans 16 residues. Looked up from germline, CDR1 is LNHDA and CDR2 is SQIVND (reference sequence). J lost 3 bases, V lost 5 bases, and 9 bases had no gene match. This CDR3 is CASSAGGALGYNEQFF. The CDR3 DNA sequence: TGTGCCAGTAGTGCCGGGGGGGCCCTAGGCTACAATGAGCAGTTCTTC.

This clone was found a few times. This sequence joins TRBV6-6 and TRBJ2-3; a possible D gene is TRBD1 (6 bases). Germline loops: CDR1 MNHNY, CDR2 SVGAGI (reference sequence). Trimming cost V 6 bases and J 12 bases, with 19 bases left between them. This CDR3 has 13 residues. CDR3 sequence: CASRPQGPVFQYF. CDR3 bases: TGTGCCAGCAGACCCCAGGGGCCTGTTTTCCAGTATTTT.